This T cell receptor (beta chain) was sequenced during a study of breast tumors, draining lymph nodes, adjacent tissues (TCRdb year 2016). For the wider study: TCR beta repertoires were compared across tumor, adjacent nontumor tissue and axillary lymph nodes obtained from breast cancer patients. The study aimed to assess the relationships and possible T-cell exchange between tumor, surrounding tissue and draining lymph node repertoires in human breast cancer. The investigation overall reported the following: Tumor and nontumor tissue repertoires were found to be significantly more similar in luminal-like than in basal-like breast cancer. Tumor T-cell repertoires showed less diversity than lymph node repertoires and more diversity than nontumor tissue repertoires, and tumor T-cell repertoires showed preferential V and J gene usage. The conclusion that tumor T cells originate in lymph nodes was presented as consistent with a hypothesis rather than as directly demonstrated. The data were considered consistent with the idea that most tumor T cells come from the lymph node and then expand in tumor tissue.

The instrument was an Illumina HiSeq 2000. Multiplex PCR amplification was used to generate the TCR beta chain libraries. The amplified TCR beta chain products were analyzed by high-throughput sequencing. TCRdb reprocessing: public reads trimmed at Q25 with fastp, clones called with MiXCR, in-frame beta chains kept. CDR3 protein sequences are deduplicated, and each keeps its most common genes and DNA. This sample comprises around 130,000 distinct CDR3 sequences, approximately 21% of them detected only once. Of the sample, 2.2% is held by the ten largest clones. The lymph node samples were taken from the axillary draining lymph nodes of breast cancer patients. This clonotype was seen once. Its antigen specificity is not known. Being one base from a much bigger clone, this may be a read error. Since no conserved phenylalanine or tryptophan closes the CDR3, a read error is the likely cause. The sample consisted of axillary lymph node tissue. The TCR was taken from a female donor with breast cancer. Some clones in this sample may be carry-over from other donors' samples.

The DNA is TGTGCCATGGGGACTCCTGATACGCAGTATTCT. It encodes CAMGTPDTQYS. The sequence links TRBV10-3 to TRBJ2-3; the D gene is perhaps TRBD2, from 6 matching bases. Counting both end residues, the CDR3 totals 11 amino acids. Only CDR3 DNA is held: 33 bases, read in frame from base 1. For CDR1 and CDR2, the germline V gene lists ENHRY and SYGVKD. V is reduced by 9 bases and J by 6 bases, leaving a spacing of 10 bases between them.